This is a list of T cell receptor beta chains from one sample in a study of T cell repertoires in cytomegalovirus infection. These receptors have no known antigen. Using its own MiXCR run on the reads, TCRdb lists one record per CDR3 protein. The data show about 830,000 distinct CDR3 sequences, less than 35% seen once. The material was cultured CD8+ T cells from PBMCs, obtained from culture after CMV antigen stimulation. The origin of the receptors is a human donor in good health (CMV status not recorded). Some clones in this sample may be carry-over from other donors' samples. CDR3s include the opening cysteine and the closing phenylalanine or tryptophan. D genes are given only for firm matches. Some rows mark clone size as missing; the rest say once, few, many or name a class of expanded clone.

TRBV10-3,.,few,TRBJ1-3,TGTGCCATCAGGGCCGAGAGAAACACCATATATTTT,CAIRAERNTIYF
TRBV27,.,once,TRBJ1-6,TGTGCCAGCAGCGGGCCGGGGTATAATTCACCCCTCCACTTT,CASSGPGYNSPLHF
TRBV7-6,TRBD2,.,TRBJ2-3,TGTGCCAGCAGCAAACGGACTAGCGGGGCCTCCACAGATACGCAGTATTTT,CASSKRTSGASTDTQYF
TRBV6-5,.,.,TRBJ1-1,TGTGCCTCCCTCGAGTGGGGGGCGTATATAACTGAAGCTTTCTTT,CASLEWGAYITEAFF
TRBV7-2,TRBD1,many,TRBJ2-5,TGTGCCAGCGGGGGTCGGGACAGGTTTAGGGAAGAAGAGACCCAGTACTTC,CASGGRDRFREEETQYF
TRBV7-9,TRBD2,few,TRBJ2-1,TGTGCCAGCAGCCCCTCCCAGCGGGGGTACAATGAGCAGTTCTTC,CASSPSQRGYNEQFF
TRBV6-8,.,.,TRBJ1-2,TGTGCCAGCAGTTACTCAAGCAGTCCGGGCGGGTACACCTTC,CASSYSSSPGGYTF
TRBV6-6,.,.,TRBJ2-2,TGTGCCAGCAGTTACACAGGCACCGGGGAGCTGTTTTTT,CASSYTGTGELFF
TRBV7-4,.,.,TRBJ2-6,TGTGCCAGCAGCTACGCAGCCAACGTCCTGACTTTC,CASSYAANVLTF
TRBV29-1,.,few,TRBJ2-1,TGCAGCGTTGAATTGGTACTAGCTAAAGGCGGTGAGCAGTTCTTC,CSVELVLAKGGEQFF